This T cell receptor (beta chain) was identified in a study of response to subunit inactivated influenza vaccine (dated by TCRdb to between 2018 and 2020). About the study as a whole: The study used deep quantitative T cell receptor repertoire profiling to track responses to a trivalent subunit inactivated influenza vaccine.

This clonotype occurred a few times. The antigen it recognizes is unknown. No much larger clonotype is one base removed from it; base qualities were not supplied. Per the publication, the time point label means: approximately 40 days after influenza vaccine administration. Receptors were amplified or captured by RT-PCR. Sequenced on an Illumina HiSeq 2500. The public reads were reprocessed in TCRdb via fastp at Q25 and MiXCR, keeping in-frame beta chains. For every CDR3 protein sequence, its rows merge into one entry that carries the most common genes and DNA. For this sample there are over 400,000 distinct CDR3 sequences; roughly 9.8% appear just once. Approximately 12% of the sample belongs to the ten largest clones. What the work shows at the level of the full study, not this receptor alone: The authors proposed that each seasonal influenza vaccination may bring in only a limited number of new T cells.

The receptor comes from a man in his forties or fifties who received an inactivated influenza vaccine. Donor details come from another sample of the same person, matched by shared clones. Here the sequenced sample was PBMCs from blood, taken roughly 6 weeks after vaccination.

This receptor has the CDR3 CASSHLILAGAREQYF. The sequenced DNA is TGTGCCAGCAGCCACCTAATACTAGCGGGGGCGAGGGAGCAGTACTTC. The sequence links TRBV3-1 to TRBJ2-7, with 11 middle bases fitting TRBD2. For CDR1 and CDR2, the germline V gene (reference sequence) lists LGHDT and YNNKEL. From V the trimming removes 3 bases and from J it removes 7 bases, while the gene matches leave 11 bases of the junction unaccounted for. The CDR3 starts with the cysteine, ends with the phenylalanine, and has 16 residues. CDR3 DNA only is kept here, 48 bases in frame from base 1.